A selection of T cell receptor beta chains follows, all from one sample in a study of blood T cell repertoires in COVID-19. TCRdb's copy holds only in-frame clones and misses some; the assay was immunoSEQ multiplex PCR. The data hold about 97,000 clones, with 75% to 90% observed a single time. Sequencing was performed on peripheral blood. The source of these receptors is a human donor in a cohort sampled during active COVID-19. Each CDR3 is given with its conserved first and last residue. The order of the fields is CDR3 DNA, CDR3 protein, J gene, clone size, D gene, V gene, CDR3 length. D genes are given only for firm matches. Where a row states a size, it is once, few, many or the class of an expanded clone; other rows omit it.

TGTGCCAGCAGCTTAGGACTAGCGGGGGGAAGCACAGATACGCAGTATTTT	CASSLGLAGGSTDTQYF	TRBJ2-3	NA	TRBD2	TRBV11-3	17
TGTGCCAGCAGCTTAGGGGGATACGAGCAGTACTTC	CASSLGGYEQYF	TRBJ2-7	NA	NA	TRBV5-5	12
TGTGCCAGCAGCGTAGTAGGAGTTGAAGATACGCAGTATTTT	CASSVVGVEDTQYF	TRBJ2-3	NA	NA	TRBV9	14
TGTGCCAGCAGTGATAGCGGGGGGTACAATGAGCAGTTCTTC	CASSDSGGYNEQFF	TRBJ2-1	NA	TRBD2	TRBV9	14
TGTGCCAGCAGCTTCGCAGGGCGTAATGAAAAACTGTTTTTT	CASSFAGRNEKLFF	TRBJ1-4	NA	NA	TRBV7-2	14
TGTGCCAGCAGCTTAGCTCCAGACTCTGGGGCCAACGTCCTGACTTTC	CASSLAPDSGANVLTF	TRBJ2-6	NA	NA	TRBV11-1	16
TGTGCCAGCAAAAAACAGGGGGCAGGGCCGAACACTGAAGCTTTCTTT	CASKKQGAGPNTEAFF	TRBJ1-1	NA	TRBD1	TRBV11-2	16
TGTGCCTGGAGCCCGCCCGGGGGGAAAACCTTGAGTGGCTACACCTTC	CAWSPPGGKTLSGYTF	TRBJ1-2	NA	NA	TRBV30	16
TGTGCCAGCAGTACCGAGCCCGTGACTAACTATGGCTACACCTTC	CASSTEPVTNYGYTF	TRBJ1-2	few	NA	TRBV6-5	15
TGTGCCTGGAGGGAGACCGGGACAGGGAGAATCTACGAGCAGTACTTC	CAWRETGTGRIYEQYF	TRBJ2-7	NA	TRBD1	TRBV30	16
TGTGCCAGCAGCCAAAAGGGGGCTGAGACCCAGTACTTC	CASSQKGAETQYF	TRBJ2-5	NA	TRBD1	TRBV3-1/TRBV3-2	13
TGTGCCAGCAGTGGAGGGGGCGGCTACGAGCAGTACTTC	CASSGGGGYEQYF	TRBJ2-7	NA	TRBD1	TRBV2	13
TGTGCCAGCAGTAAATCAGGACAGGGCAACGAAAAACTGTTTTTT	CASSKSGQGNEKLFF	TRBJ1-4	once	TRBD1	TRBV28	15
TGTGCCAGCAGCATCCCGGGACAGGGGCCGGGGGCCCAGCATTTT	CASSIPGQGPGAQHF	TRBJ1-5	NA	NA	TRBV21-1	15
TGTGCCAGCAGTTCCCCTCAGGTCTCTGGGGCCAACGTCCTGACTTTC	CASSSPQVSGANVLTF	TRBJ2-6	NA	NA	TRBV27	16
TGTGCCAGCAGCGGAAAGGGGCTAGCGGGGGGATACGAGCAGTACTTC	CASSGKGLAGGYEQYF	TRBJ2-7	NA	TRBD2	TRBV7-2	16
TGCGCCAGCAGCCAACCCCCAGGGGTCAGCTACGAGCAGTACTTC	CASSQPPGVSYEQYF	TRBJ2-7	NA	NA	TRBV5-1	15
TGTGCCAGCAGGGATGACAGGGGGCTTGACTATGGCTACACCTTC	CASRDDRGLDYGYTF	TRBJ1-2	NA	TRBD1	TRBV5-4	15
TGCGCCAGCAGCTTTGACAGGGGTAATTCACCCCTCCACTTT	CASSFDRGNSPLHF	TRBJ1-6	NA	TRBD1	TRBV5-1	14
TGTGCCAGCAGCCGGGGTAGGGTCGAGCAGTACTTC	CASSRGRVEQYF	TRBJ2-7	NA	NA	TRBV5-6	12
TGTGCCAGCAGCGGGACAACCGGAAACACCATATATTTT	CASSGTTGNTIYF	TRBJ1-3	NA	NA	TRBV9	13
TGTGCCAGCAGCCATATAGCGGGGGCGACCTACGAGCAGTACTTC	CASSHIAGATYEQYF	TRBJ2-7	NA	TRBD2	TRBV14	15
TGTGCCAGCAGCCAGGGGAACTATGGCTACACCTTC	CASSQGNYGYTF	TRBJ1-2	NA	NA	TRBV2	12
TGTGCCAGCAGCTCCCGGGCCAGGGATATCTCTGAAGCTTTCTTT	CASSSRARDISEAFF	TRBJ1-1	NA	NA	TRBV7-9	15
TGTGCCAGCAGTGCGGCGGGGAATAATGAAAAACTGTTTTTT	CASSAAGNNEKLFF	TRBJ1-4	NA	NA	TRBV27	14
TGCGCCAGCAGCTTGGGACATCGCCCCTCGAGCTCTGGAAACACCATATATTTT	CASSLGHRPSSSGNTIYF	TRBJ1-3	NA	NA	TRBV5-1	18
TGTGCCAGCAGAATGACGGGGTCCTCCTACAATGAGCAGTTCTTC	CASRMTGSSYNEQFF	TRBJ2-1	NA	NA	TRBV6-5	15
TGTGCCAGTAGTCCCTCGGGACAGGGCTGGGAGACCCAGTACTTC	CASSPSGQGWETQYF	TRBJ2-5	NA	TRBD1	TRBV19	15
TGTGCCAGCAGCTTAGGGCCCCTAGCGGGGAAATACGAGCAGTACTTC	CASSLGPLAGKYEQYF	TRBJ2-7	NA	TRBD2	TRBV7-2	16
TGTGCCAGTAGTACCTCAGGGGTGGGCATGAACACTGAAGCTTTCTTT	CASSTSGVGMNTEAFF	TRBJ1-1	NA	NA	TRBV19	16
TGTGCCAGCAGCTTAGATGCGAATGAGCAGTTCTTC	CASSLDANEQFF	TRBJ2-1	NA	NA	TRBV7-2	12
TGTGCCAGCAGTTTAGGGCTGTACGAGCAGTACTTC	CASSLGLYEQYF	TRBJ2-7	NA	NA	TRBV12-3/TRBV12-4	12
TGTGCCAGCAGCTCCTCCTACAGGGCTCAGAACGACCGGCAGTATTTT	CASSSSYRAQNDRQYF	TRBJ2-3	NA	NA	TRBV2	16
TGTGCCAGCAGCTCCTCCCCGGGACAGGGGACCACCGGGGAGCTGTTTTTT	CASSSSPGQGTTGELFF	TRBJ2-2	few	TRBD1	TRBV7-3	17
TGTGCCAGCAGCTTAGCTAAGACTAGCGGGGATCGTGAGCAGTTCTTC	CASSLAKTSGDREQFF	TRBJ2-1	NA	TRBD2	TRBV7-9	16
TGTGCCAGCAGCTTCCCCCAATCTCGGGACAGCAGCTCCTACAATGAGCAGTTCTTC	CASSFPQSRDSSSYNEQFF	TRBJ2-1	NA	TRBD1	TRBV7-2	19
TGCGCCAGCAGCCAAGAATCTAGCGGGGGGTTCGGCTCAGATACGCAGTATTTT	CASSQESSGGFGSDTQYF	TRBJ2-3	NA	TRBD2	TRBV4-3	18
TGTGCCAGCAGCTTAGCACTAGCGGGGGCTACAGATACGCAGTATTTT	CASSLALAGATDTQYF	TRBJ2-3	NA	TRBD2	TRBV7-2	16
TGTGCCTGGAGTGTACGTCAGGCTCGACGAAACACCATATATTTT	CAWSVRQARRNTIYF	TRBJ1-3	few	NA	TRBV30	15
TGTGCCAGCAGCTTATGGGACAGGTGGAACACTGAAGCTTTCTTT	CASSLWDRWNTEAFF	TRBJ1-1	NA	TRBD1	TRBV7-2	15
TGTGCCACCAGCAGAGATAAGGGGGAAGCACCCCTCCACTTT	CATSRDKGEAPLHF	TRBJ1-6	NA	NA	TRBV15	14
TGTGCCAGCAGCGCAGACCCATACGGGAAGCAGTACTTC	CASSADPYGKQYF	TRBJ2-7	NA	NA	TRBV9	13
TGTGCCAGCAGCCCCGGGACAGGGTTCTATGGCTACACCTTC	CASSPGTGFYGYTF	TRBJ1-2	NA	TRBD1	TRBV3-1/TRBV3-2	14
TGTGCCAGCAGCCAGCTTCGGTCCGGAAACACCATATATTTT	CASSQLRSGNTIYF	TRBJ1-3	NA	NA	TRBV3-1/TRBV3-2	14
TGTGCCAGCAGCCAAGGGCAGTCTGGAAACACCATATATTTT	CASSQGQSGNTIYF	TRBJ1-3	NA	NA	TRBV3-1/TRBV3-2	14
TGTGCCAGCACCCCCCCCACAGGGCCCTATGGCTACACCTTC	CASTPPTGPYGYTF	TRBJ1-2	NA	NA	TRBV9	14
TGTGCCAGCAGTAGCGGGATCTCTGGGGCCAACGTCCTGACTTTC	CASSSGISGANVLTF	TRBJ2-6	NA	TRBD2	TRBV2	15
TGCGCCAGCAGCCGCCTCAGTGGGGTTCGGGGACAGGTCACCTACGAGCAGTACTTC	CASSRLSGVRGQVTYEQYF	TRBJ2-7	few	TRBD1	TRBV4-1	19
TGTGCCAGTAGTATGGGGCAGGGGGTCACTGAAGCTTTCTTT	CASSMGQGVTEAFF	TRBJ1-1	NA	TRBD1	TRBV19	14
TGTGCCAGCAGCCAAGGGGTCAGACTAGCGGGGAACAATGAGCAGTTCTTC	CASSQGVRLAGNNEQFF	TRBJ2-1	NA	TRBD2	TRBV3-1/TRBV3-2	17
TGTGCCAGCAGCGCTGACAGGGTGGGACAGCCCCAGCATTTT	CASSADRVGQPQHF	TRBJ1-5	NA	TRBD1	TRBV28	14
TGTGCCAGCAGAAGAGGGGGCGAGCCTGAAGCTTTCTTT	CASRRGGEPEAFF	TRBJ1-1	NA	TRBD1	TRBV5-4	13
TGTGCCAGCACCCTCGACGGGACAAATACCTATAATTCACCCCTCCACTTT	CASTLDGTNTYNSPLHF	TRBJ1-6	NA	NA	TRBV5-4	17